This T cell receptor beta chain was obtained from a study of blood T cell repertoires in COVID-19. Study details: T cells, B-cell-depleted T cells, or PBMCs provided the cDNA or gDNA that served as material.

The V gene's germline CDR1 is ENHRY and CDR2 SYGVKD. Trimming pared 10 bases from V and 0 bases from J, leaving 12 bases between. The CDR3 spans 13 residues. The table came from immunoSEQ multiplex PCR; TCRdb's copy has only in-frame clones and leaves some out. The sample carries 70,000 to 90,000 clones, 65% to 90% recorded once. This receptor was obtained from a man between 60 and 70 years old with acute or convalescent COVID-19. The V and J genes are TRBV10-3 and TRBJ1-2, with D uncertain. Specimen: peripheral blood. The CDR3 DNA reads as TGTGCCACAAGGCGGGTAGCTAACTATGGCTACACCTTC. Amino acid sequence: CATRRVANYGYTF.